This is a list of T cell receptor beta chains from one sample in a study of cytomegalovirus exposure and HLA in healthy donors. Assay used: immunoSEQ multiplex PCR; TCRdb lists only in-frame clones, some missing. This table holds 100,000 to 150,000 clones, about 80% found once. Sequencing was done on a sample of PBMCs. Receptor source: a woman between 40 and 50 years old in good health and CMV-seropositive. Each CDR3 is given with its conserved first and last residue. Fields, in order: D gene, J gene, V gene, clone size, CDR3 DNA, CDR3 protein. D genes are given only for firm matches. Size is stated for part of the rows, as once, few or many counts, or as a class when the clone is expanded.

>TRBD2|TRBJ2-6|TRBV7-9|-
TGTGCCAGCACACGAGCGGGGGGCGCAAGCTCTGGGGCCAACGTCCTGACTTTC
CASTRAGGASSGANVLTF
>-|TRBJ2-7|TRBV18|-
TGTGCCAGCTCACCACCGGGGAGCTCCTACGAGCAGTACTTC
CASSPPGSSYEQYF
>TRBD1|TRBJ1-6|TRBV19|-
TGTGCCAGTAGTTCGGACGCCGGGACAGGGTCTTCACCCCTCCACTTT
CASSSDAGTGSSPLHF
>-|TRBJ1-6|TRBV30|-
TGTGCCTGGAGTGGAGGAGGGAACCATAATTCACCCCTCCACTTT
CAWSGGGNHNSPLHF
>TRBD2|TRBJ2-2|TRBV4-2|-
TGTGCCAGCAGCCAAGGGACTAGCGAGAACACCGGGGAGCTGTTTTTT
CASSQGTSENTGELFF
>TRBD2|TRBJ2-7|TRBV2|-
TGTGCCAGCAGTGGAAGGACTAGCGGCTTGACCCACGAGCAGTACTTC
CASSGRTSGLTHEQYF
>-|TRBJ1-2|TRBV5-6|-
TGTGCCAGCAGCCCACGTCCAGGGAGGAACTATGGCTATACCTTC
CASSPRPGRNYGYTF
>TRBD1|TRBJ1-4|TRBV6-1|-
TGTGCCAGCAGAGGATCAGGACAGGGGAATGAAAAACTGTTTTTT
CASRGSGQGNEKLFF
>-|TRBJ1-1|TRBV18|-
TGTGCCAGCTCACCACAGGGGGACACTGAAGCTTTCTTT
CASSPQGDTEAFF
>-|TRBJ1-1|TRBV27|-
TGTGCCAGCAGTTTAAAAGGGAGCGCTGAAGCTTTCTTT
CASSLKGSAEAFF
>TRBD2|TRBJ2-7|TRBV6-1|-
TGTGCCAGCAGATCCCTAGCGGGAGGCCCCTACGAGCAGTACTTC
CASRSLAGGPYEQYF
>-|TRBJ1-3|TRBV19|-
TGTGCCAGTAGTATAGATTCCAGGGCAAACACCATATATTTT
CASSIDSRANTIYF
>TRBD2|TRBJ2-5|TRBV5-1|-
TGCGCCAGCAGCTTGGGAGGTGGAGCGGGGCCTGGAGAGACCCAGTACTTC
CASSLGGGAGPGETQYF
>TRBD1|TRBJ1-1|TRBV7-9|-
TGTGCCAGCAGCTCCCCTATGCGACAGGGGGGGACTGAAGCTTTCTTT
CASSSPMRQGGTEAFF
>-|TRBJ2-5|TRBV13|-
TGTGCCAGCAGCACCCTAAACGGGGAGACCCAGTACTTC
CASSTLNGETQYF
>-|TRBJ1-1|TRBV15|-
TGTGCCACCAGCAGAAGGACACGGCCTCTGATGAACACTGAAGCTTTCTTT
CATSRRTRPLMNTEAFF
>-|TRBJ2-5|TRBV14|-
TGTGCCAGCAGCCAAGATCTCGCCGGGGCCCAGTACTTC
CASSQDLAGAQYF
>TRBD2|TRBJ2-3|TRBV19|-
TGTGCCAGTAGTATAGGCCCGACTAGCGGGAGGCGCACAGATACGCAGTATTTT
CASSIGPTSGRRTDTQYF
>-|TRBJ2-1|TRBV7-6|-
TGTGCCAGCAGCTTAGTGTCCCCGGTACAGTTCTTC
CASSLVSPVQFF
>-|TRBJ1-5|TRBV30|-
TGTGCCTGGAGTGTACGGGGCAATCAGCCCCAGCATTTT
CAWSVRGNQPQHF
>TRBD2|TRBJ2-2|TRBV12-5|-
TGTGCTAGTGGTTCTCCGGGTGCTAGCGGGGAGGCTCCCGGGGAGCTGTTTTTT
CASGSPGASGEAPGELFF
>-|TRBJ1-2|TRBV25-1|-
TGTGCCAGCAGTGCCCGGACAGAGACTAACTATGGCTACACCTTC
CASSARTETNYGYTF
>-|TRBJ2-3|TRBV4-1|-
TGCGCCAGCAGCCAAGGGCCCCGAGATACGCAGTATTTT
CASSQGPRDTQYF
>TRBD2|TRBJ2-7|TRBV7-3|-
TGTGCCAGCAGCCCCTCGGGGGGGCGGGAGCAGTACTTC
CASSPSGGREQYF
>TRBD1|TRBJ1-3|TRBV6-5|-
TGTGCCAGCAGGAGAGGGGGCCCTGGAAACACCATATATTTT
CASRRGGPGNTIYF
>-|TRBJ2-5|TRBV11-2|-
TGTGCCAGCACCGGTCGACAGGCCATCTGGGAGACCCAGTACTTC
CASTGRQAIWETQYF
>TRBD1|TRBJ1-2|TRBV30|-
TGTGCCTGGAGTGTACTGATGGCAGGGGGTGTTGGCTACACCTTC
CAWSVLMAGGVGYTF
>-|TRBJ2-7|TRBV30|-
TGTGCCTGGAGTCGGGTGCGGGAAATCTACGAGCAGTACTTC
CAWSRVREIYEQYF
>TRBD1|TRBJ2-7|TRBV6-5|once
TGTGCCAGCAGTTCCCGTGACAGGGGGCTCTCCTACGAGCAGTACTTC
CASSSRDRGLSYEQYF
>TRBD2|TRBJ2-5|TRBV30|-
TGTGCCTGGAGTTTGGCGGTAGCGGGAAAAGAGACCCAGTACTTC
CAWSLAVAGKETQYF
>-|TRBJ1-1|TRBV5-5|-
TGTGCCAGCAGACCTACAGGGACTGAAGCTTTCTTT
CASRPTGTEAFF
>-|TRBJ1-1|TRBV6-9|-
TGTGCCAGCAGCTTGAGTCGCCAAGGGGTCCCTGAAGCTTTCTTT
CASSLSRQGVPEAFF
>-|TRBJ2-7|TRBV9|-
TGTGCCAGCAGCGTAGGGAGGGGAGCCTACGAGCAGTACTTC
CASSVGRGAYEQYF
>-|TRBJ1-1|TRBV5-1|-
TGCGCCAGCAGTCCCCTGGGGGCGCAAGCTTCTGAAGCTTTCTTT
CASSPLGAQASEAFF
>-|TRBJ2-2|TRBV11-2|-
TGTGCCAGCAGCTTACTAGGAAACACCGGGGAGCTGTTTTTT
CASSLLGNTGELFF
>-|TRBJ2-5|TRBV5-4|-
TGTGCCAGCAGCGCTTTTGGTGGCGCCCGAGGGGGGACCCAGTACTTC
CASSAFGGARGGTQYF
>-|TRBJ1-1|TRBV7-9|-
TGTGCCAGCAGCCCCCGGGGAGCCGCTGAAGCTTTCTTT
CASSPRGAAEAFF
>TRBD1|TRBJ1-2|TRBV9|-
TGTGCCAGCAGGGGGACAGGGGATTCCAACTACTATGGCTACACCTTC
CASRGTGDSNYYGYTF
>-|TRBJ2-7|TRBV5-1|-
TGCGCCAGCAGCCAAAACGGGATTAGCTCCTACGAGCAGTACTTC
CASSQNGISSYEQYF
>-|TRBJ2-1|TRBV7-2|-
TGTGCCAGCAGCTTCCCGGGTGCCAATGAGCAGTTCTTC
CASSFPGANEQFF
>-|TRBJ2-2|TRBV6-5|-
TGTGCCAGCAGTTACCAGGGGTACCCGAACACCGGGGAGCTGTTTTTT
CASSYQGYPNTGELFF
>TRBD2|TRBJ2-7|TRBV25-1|-
TGTGCCAGCAGTAATAGCGGGGTAACCTACGAGCAGTACTTC
CASSNSGVTYEQYF
>-|TRBJ2-3|TRBV14|few
TGTGCCAGCAGCCAAGAATATGCAGGGTCAGCGCAGTATTTT
CASSQEYAGSAQYF